This T cell receptor (beta chain) was recorded in a study of glioma-infiltrating T cells. This clonotype was seen ten or more times. TCR alpha and beta CDR3 regions were amplified from RNA using iRepertoire nested multiplex PCR. One entry per CDR3 protein, called by TCRdb with MiXCR from the multiplex PCR reads. The sample records more than 350,000 distinct CDR3 sequences, roughly 41% being singletons. Germline CDR1 and CDR2: DFQATT and SNEGSKA (reference sequence). The CDR3 is 14 amino acids. Trimming stripped 2 bases from V and 3 bases from J, with 14 bases between. Material: glioma tissue, nonneoplastic brain tissue, or PBMCs (not recorded which). This sequence joins TRBV20-1 and TRBJ2-7, with D maybe TRBD1 (5 bases). This sequence was found in a human donor with low-grade glioma or glioblastoma, undergoing nonglioma brain surgery, or in good health (not recorded which). Here the CDR3 reads CSARPGQGLYEQYF. CDR3 nucleotide sequence: TGCAGTGCTAGACCCGGACAAGGCCTCTACGAGCAGTACTTC.